This TCR beta chain appears in the sequencing data of a study of blood T cell repertoires in COVID-19. Per germline, CDR1 SGHTA and CDR2 FQGTGA. The CDR3 loop spans 15 amino acids. With 5 bases clipped from V and 5 bases from J, the junction kept 9 bases outside the gene matches. Profiled with immunoSEQ multiplex PCR; TCRdb holds only in-frame clones, not every one. The table has some 370,000 clones, 75% to 90% seen once. The sample taken for sequencing was PBMCs or T cells enriched from blood (not recorded which). The chain employs TRBV7-3 and TRBJ2-3, with TRBD1 matching 8 bases. The sequence derives from a woman aged 45-65 years who had recovered from COVID-19. The chain's CDR3 is CASSPTRTGRDTQYF. CDR3 bases: TGTGCCAGCAGCCCCACCCGGACAGGGCGAGATACGCAGTATTTT.